A single sample is the source of the 29 T cell receptor beta chains below, sequenced in a study of cytomegalovirus exposure and HLA in healthy donors. 13 Jbeta primers and 60 Vbeta primers were used for the PCR. Profiled with immunoSEQ multiplex PCR; TCRdb holds only in-frame clones, not every one. The data show approximately 100,000 clones, 50% to 70% seen once. The material sequenced was PBMCs. The receptors stem from a man aged 25 to 40 in good health and CMV-seropositive.

V usage is TRBV6-5 and J usage is TRBJ1-1; 10 bases fit TRBD1. The CDR3 runs to 14 residues. With V trimmed by 6 bases and J by 5 bases, 6 bases remained unmatched. Germline V gene data show CDR1 as MNHEY and CDR2 as SVGAGI. CDR3 DNA sequence: TGTGCCAGCAGAGCTAGGACAGGGGGGACTGAAGCTTTCTTT. This codes for CASRARTGGTEAFF.

The chain recombines TRBV4-1 with TRBJ2-6; D gene ambiguous. The CDR3 contains 14 residues. Germline CDR1 is MGHRA and CDR2 is YSYEKL. V shed 3 bases and J shed 4 bases, with 7 bases lying between them. Here the CDR3 reads CASSHPSGANVLTF. The CDR3 nucleotides are TGCGCCAGCAGCCATCCGTCCGGGGCCAACGTCCTGACTTTC.

The chain employs TRBV27 and TRBJ1-6; D not resolved. CDR1 is MNHEY and CDR2 is SMNVEV in the germline V gene (reference sequence). Trimming cost V 0 bases and J 10 bases, with 10 bases left between them. This CDR3 is 14 amino acids long. The CDR3 DNA sequence: TGTGCCAGCAGTTTATCCGGGAGCGGATCACCCCTCCACTTT. Protein sequence: CASSLSGSGSPLHF.

The genes are TRBV2 and TRBJ2-5; the match to TRBD2 covers 9 bases. This CDR3 spans 13 amino acids. V shed 9 bases and J 5 bases; nucleotides not matched to a gene: 7. Germline CDR1 reads SNHLY; CDR2 reads FYNNEI. CDR3 sequence: CASLAGELETQYF. The CDR3 DNA follows: TGTGCCAGTTTAGCGGGGGAGTTGGAGACCCAGTACTTC.

The chain carries TRBV7-9 and TRBJ1-1, with D perhaps TRBD1 (5 bases). The CDR3 is 14 amino acids. Trimming stripped 5 bases from V and 3 bases from J, with 13 bases between. Germline-derived CDR1 and CDR2 are SEHNR and FQNEAQ (reference sequence). The chain's CDR3 is CASSVTGEDTEAFF. The CDR3 DNA reads TGTGCCAGCAGCGTAACAGGAGAGGACACTGAAGCTTTCTTT.

The chain links TRBV5-4 to TRBJ1-2, with 9 bases identical to TRBD1. CDR1 SGHNT and CDR2 YYREEE come from the germline V gene (reference sequence). The CDR3 spans 15 residues. V trimming: 0 bases; J trimming: 8 bases; junction bases outside the gene matches: 8. CDR3 in DNA: TGTGCCAGCAGCTTGGCACAGGGGGCGCCGATGGGCTACACCTTC. As protein: CASSLAQGAPMGYTF.

This clone was counted only a few times. V gene TRBV7-8 combines with J gene TRBJ2-7, with D hard to call. The CDR3 consists of 12 residues. V was clipped by 5 bases and J by 3 bases, with 8 bases between them. Germline V CDR1 and CDR2: SGHVS, FQNEAQ. The CDR3 region is CASSPGGYEQYF. As DNA, the CDR3 is TGTGCCAGCAGCCCAGGTGGCTACGAGCAGTACTTC.

The chain joins TRBV19 to TRBJ2-3; weak D call: TRBD2 (6 bases). Germline assignment: CDR1 LNHDA and CDR2 SQIVND (reference sequence). This CDR3 has 14 amino acids. Trimming took off 7 bases at V and 1 base at J, with 12 bases between the two ends. The CDR3 is CASTRGDGTDTQYF. CDR3 bases: TGTGCCAGTACCCGCGGGGACGGCACAGATACGCAGTATTTT.

Only a few counts were recorded for this clone. V usage is TRBV29-1 and J usage is TRBJ2-3; TRBD2 matches at 13 bases. This CDR3 comprises 16 residues. V lost 1 base and J lost 2; bases outside the gene matches: 3. Germline CDR1 and CDR2: SQVTM and ANQGSEA. This chain's CDR3 is CSVEGLAGGLTDTQYF. The CDR3 DNA reads TGCAGCGTTGAAGGACTAGCGGGGGGTCTCACAGATACGCAGTATTTT.

This clone was recorded a few times. The V gene is TRBV25-1, the J gene TRBJ1-1; 8 bases align to TRBD1. The CDR3 totals 18 residues. The germline gives CDR1 MGHDK, CDR2 SYGVNS. Losses at the gene ends were 3 bases for V and 0 bases for J; bases not matched to a gene: 12. The DNA of the CDR3 is TGTGCCAGCAGTGACCAAACAGGACAGGGTTCAATGAACACTGAAGCTTTCTTT. Its translation: CASSDQTGQGSMNTEAFF. The whole variable domain, filled in from reference TRBV25-1 and TRBJ1-1, reads EADIYQTPRYLVIGTGKKITLECSQTMGHDKMYWYQQDPGMELHLIHYSYGVNSTEKGDLSSESTVSRIRTEHFPLTLESARPSHTSQYLCASSDQTGQGSMNTEAFFGQGTRLTVV.

This clone has a single count. The rearrangement links TRBV5-1 to TRBJ2-2, with 9 positions matching TRBD1. Germline V gives CDR1 SGHRS, CDR2 YFSETQ. The J segment lost 4 bases and the V segment lost 4 bases, leaving 8 bases of the junction unmatched. CDR3 length: 16 residues. The CDR3 nucleotides read TGCGCCAGCAGCCCCCCCGGGACAGGGACCACCGGGGAGCTGTTTTTT. Amino acids: CASSPPGTGTTGELFF.

This chain links TRBV9 with TRBJ1-2; unclear D gene. This CDR3 is built from 13 residues. Per germline, CDR1 SGDLS and CDR2 YYNGEE. The V end was cut by 4 bases, the J end by 5 bases, with 12 bases between. The chain's CDR3 is CASSPEGQYGYTF. In DNA, the CDR3 is TGTGCCAGCAGCCCTGAGGGCCAATATGGCTACACCTTC.

This clone showed up just once. The chain uses TRBV9 and TRBJ2-1; 12 nucleotides match TRBD1. The CDR3 has 14 amino acids. Germline CDR1 and CDR2: SGDLS and YYNGEE. J gave up 8 bases and V 2 bases, and 2 bases lay outside the gene matches. In DNA, the CDR3 is TGTGCCAGCAGCGTGGGGACAGGGGGCTATGAGCAGTTCTTC. This codes for CASSVGTGGYEQFF.

This clone was recorded a few times. The DNA for the CDR3 is TGTGCCAGCAGCCGTAGACAGTCGGGGGACTATGGCTACACCTTC. It encodes CASSRRQSGDYGYTF. The V call is TRBV2, the J call TRBJ1-2; D is possibly TRBD1 (5 bases). Per germline, CDR1 SNHLY and CDR2 FYNNEI. V was shortened by 6 bases and J by 3 bases, with 17 bases between the two germline ends. The CDR3 runs to 15 residues. The complete variable domain, with remaining parts taken from reference TRBV2 and TRBJ1-2, reads EPEVTQTPSHQVTQMGQEVILRCVPISNHLYFYWYRQILGQKVEFLVSFYNNEISEKSEIFDDQFSVERPDGSNFTLKIRSTKLEDSAMYFCASSRRQSGDYGYTFGSGTRLTVV.

This clone was counted once. The chain employs TRBV6-1 and TRBJ1-1; TRBD1 is a possible D gene (5 bases). The V end was cut by 2 bases, the J end by 1 base, with 11 bases between. CDR3 length equals 15 residues. CDR1 is MNHNS, CDR2 SASEGT, per germline. The CDR3 sequence is CASSERGGENTEAFF. Here the CDR3 DNA reads TGTGCCAGCAGTGAAAGGGGAGGGGAGAACACTGAAGCTTTCTTT.

The CDR3 DNA reads as TGTGCCAGCAGCTTGGTAGTGATTAACTATGGCTACACCTTC. It yields the protein CASSLVVINYGYTF. The V call is TRBV5-5, the J call TRBJ1-2; no definite D call. V gave up 0 bases and J gave up 1 base, with 7 bases separating them. Germline lookup yields CDR1 SGHKS and CDR2 YYEKEE (reference sequence). The CDR3 covers 14 residues.

This clone was counted a few times. The chain joins TRBV11-3 to TRBJ2-5; possibly TRBD2 for D (5 bases). V lost 1 base to trimming and J lost 8 bases, with 14 bases between them. CDR1 is SGHNT and CDR2 is YENEEA in the germline V gene. The CDR3 sequence is 14 residues long. As DNA, the CDR3 is TGTGCCAGCAGCTTAGTCCACACGAGGGTCACCCAGTACTTC. Translation: CASSLVHTRVTQYF.

This chain uses TRBV7-2 with TRBJ1-6; a possible D gene is TRBD1 (6 bases). This CDR3 contains 15 residues. Trimming took off 5 bases at V and 10 bases at J, with 18 bases between the two ends. Germline values: CDR1 SGHTA, CDR2 FQGNSA. The CDR3 loop is CASSPTGGANSPLHF. Here the CDR3 DNA reads TGTGCCAGCAGCCCGACTGGGGGCGCAAACTCACCCCTCCACTTT.

This sequence joins TRBV11-2 and TRBJ1-2, with TRBD1 identical over 9 bases. Trimming took 4 bases from V and 2 from J; bases not matched to a gene: 5. The CDR3 consists of 15 residues. Germline V lookup: CDR1 SGHAT, CDR2 FQNNGV. CDR3 sequence reads: CASSSTGGANYGYTF. CDR3 bases: TGTGCCAGCAGCTCGACAGGGGGGGCCAACTATGGCTACACCTTC.

This clone was observed a few times. This chain joins TRBV18 and TRBJ1-6; TRBD1 matches at 8 bases. The CDR3 totals 15 residues. Germline V gene sequence: CDR1 KGHSH, CDR2 LQKENI. The ends lost 4 bases at V and 6 bases at J; junction bases unmatched: 5. The CDR3: CASSLQGARNSPLHF. CDR3 nucleotides: TGTGCCAGCTCACTTCAGGGGGCACGTAATTCACCCCTCCACTTT.

V and J are TRBV27 and TRBJ2-2; D ambiguous. CDR3 length: 12 residues. V lost 8 bases, J lost 7 bases, and 11 bases lay in between. Germline assignment: CDR1 MNHEY and CDR2 SMNVEV (reference sequence). The chain's CDR3 is CASGVWVGELFF. In nucleotides, the CDR3 is TGTGCCAGCGGAGTCTGGGTCGGGGAGCTGTTTTTT.

This clone was detected only a few times. The rearrangement joins TRBV11-3 to TRBJ2-2; maybe TRBD2 (6 bases). Trimming took 1 base from V and 1 from J, leaving 13 bases between them. Germline V gene sequence: CDR1 SGHNT, CDR2 YENEEA. CDR3 length: 17 amino acids. DNA for the CDR3: TGTGCCAGCAGCTTAGGTTGGGAGGACAAGAACACCGGGGAGCTGTTTTTT. Its translation: CASSLGWEDKNTGELFF.

This clone is a singleton in its sample. The chain recombines TRBV5-4 with TRBJ2-7; TRBD2 is a possible D gene (5 bases). CDR1 SGHNT and CDR2 YYREEE come from the germline V gene (reference sequence). The CDR3 contains 16 residues. V shed 4 bases and J shed 4 bases, with 21 bases lying between them. In DNA, the CDR3 is TGTGCCAGCAGCCGACGCCCCAGCGGTGACAAATACGAGCAGTACTTC. Amino acid sequence: CASSRRPSGDKYEQYF.

Regarding this clone: A read error may produce the germline difference seen at one junction end. The chain recombines TRBV5-7 with TRBJ2-1, with TRBD2 matching over 14 bases. TRBV5-7 counts as an open reading frame of uncertain function. The CDR3 length is 18 residues. CDR3 sequence (DNA): TGTGCCAGCAGCTTGGGACTAGCGGGGGGGAGCTCCTACAATGGGCAGTTCTTC. This gives the protein CASSLGLAGGSSYNGQFF.

The V gene is TRBV27, the J gene TRBJ2-2; TRBD1 is a possible D gene (6 bases). The germline gives CDR1 MNHEY, CDR2 SMNVEV (reference sequence). The CDR3 totals 15 residues. The V end was cut by 3 bases, the J end by 10 bases, with 18 bases between. The CDR3: CASSFPGAGVKELFF. The DNA of the CDR3 is TGTGCCAGCAGTTTCCCAGGGGCTGGGGTAAAGGAGCTGTTTTTT.

This clone occurred a few times. CDR3 sequence (DNA): TGTGCCAGCAGCTCAGAGGCAGCTGAAGCTTTCTTT. Translating gives CASSSEAAEAFF. The rearrangement joins TRBV7-8 to TRBJ1-1; D unresolved. The length of the CDR3 is 12 residues. The V end was cut by 4 bases, the J end by 6 bases, with 9 bases between. Germline V lookup: CDR1 SGHVS, CDR2 FQNEAQ.

The chain carries TRBV7-6 and TRBJ2-6, with 9 bases matching TRBD1. After removal of 5 bases from V and 0 bases from J, the junction contained 11 bases not matched to a gene. This CDR3 is 19 amino acids long. The germline gives CDR1 SGHVS, CDR2 FNYEAQ. The CDR3 spells CASSVKTGGGLSGANVLTF. Written as DNA, the CDR3 is TGTGCCAGCAGCGTTAAGACAGGGGGGGGACTCTCTGGGGCCAACGTCCTGACTTTC.

The CDR3 spells CASSLDRVGNNEQFF. In nucleotides, the CDR3 is TGTGCCAGCAGCTTAGACAGGGTCGGAAACAATGAGCAGTTCTTC. The chain has TRBV7-9 and TRBJ2-1; possible D gene TRBD1, 6 bases. CDR1 SEHNR and CDR2 FQNEAQ come from the germline V gene (reference sequence). Trimming stripped 1 base from V and 5 bases from J, with 12 bases between. The CDR3 consists of 15 residues.

The chain joins TRBV6-5 to TRBJ1-2, with 9 bases identical to TRBD1. With 3 bases clipped from V and 4 bases from J, the junction kept 9 bases outside the gene matches. CDR1 MNHEY and CDR2 SVGAGI come from the germline V gene. This CDR3 region has 16 residues. The CDR3 spells CASSYAGQGGRYGYTF. CDR3 nucleotides: TGTGCCAGCAGTTATGCGGGACAGGGTGGGCGCTATGGCTACACCTTC.